This T cell receptor beta chain comes out of a study of T-cell memory formation after mild COVID-19. General study points: CD4+ contracting clones lay mainly in CM and EM, CD8+ ones in EMRA. Among clones peaking at day 37 in the second wave, SARS-CoV-2 specificity remained unconfirmed.

MiXCR, applied by TCRdb to the 5' RACE reads, yields one record per CDR3 protein. The table shows around 310,000 distinct CDR3 sequences, with 15% to 20% occurring only once. In germline, CDR1 is SGDLS, CDR2 YYNGEE. V was trimmed by 3 bases and J by 2 bases, leaving 8 bases between them. The CDR3 totals 13 residues. This clonotype came up many times. Its specificity is not known. The chain employs TRBV9 and TRBJ1-1; D unclear. The receptor was isolated from a man aged 18 to 29 who had mild COVID-19 (a few samples of this study predate the infection). Cell type and time point are not known. The sequenced sample consisted of PBMCs or a T cell subset sorted from them (not recorded which). The CDR3 loop reads CASSEGGNTEAFF. For the CDR3, the DNA is TGTGCCAGCAGCGAGGGAGGTAACACTGAAGCTTTCTTT.